This TCR beta chain was captured in a study of technical replicates of blood from a handful of donors (dated by TCRdb to 2016 to 2017). Library creation used the immunoSEQ multiplex PCR assay. TCRdb mirrors the immuneACCESS table, restricted to in-frame sequences. Some clones are absent from its copies; in checked studies, under half trace to an unresolved V gene, and the reason for the others is unknown. Across this sample there are around 62,000 clones, with roughly 98% seen only once. The ten largest clonotypes hold roughly 0.15% of the sample. Worth noting for this clone: The antigen this receptor binds is unknown. No base quality values were provided; no much bigger clone lies one nucleotide off.

This TCR derives from a human donor in good health. Input material: T cells isolated from PBMCs.

The DNA sequence reads TGTGCCAGCAGCTGGGACAGGGGCTACGAGCAGTACTTC. Translated, this is CASSWDRGYEQYF. The V gene is TRBV5-4 and the J gene is TRBJ2-7; TRBD1 matches 10 bases in the middle. The CDR3 measures 13 amino acids from cysteine to phenylalanine. Only the CDR3 portion is preserved as DNA: 39 bases, with reading frame beginning at the first base. The germline V gene (reference sequence) gives CDR1 as SGHNT and CDR2 as YYREEE. Trimming leaves V shorter by 3 bases and J shorter by 3 bases, with the junction holding 0 bases beyond the gene matches.